These 29 T cell receptor beta chains originate from one sample sequenced in a study of shared clonotypes between healthy human individuals. Assay: immunoSEQ multiplex PCR; the TCRdb copy retains only in-frame clones and omits some. Of about 2.4 million clones listed, 90% to 95% are singletons. The material sequenced was naive CD4+ T cells from PBMCs. Subset in this sample: CD45RA+ positively selected. These receptors originate from a man in his late teens or twenties in good health. Some clones in this sample may be carry-over from other donors' samples.

Comments on this clone: The sample contains more than one DNA sequence encoding this CDR3. The V gene is TRBV25-1, the J gene TRBJ1-1; D unresolved. Germline-derived CDR1 and CDR2 are MGHDK and SYGVNS. The CDR3 totals 12 residues. V shed 5 bases and J shed 2 bases, with 6 bases lying between them. The CDR3 protein is CASSWGNTEAFF. CDR3 nucleotides: TGTGCCAGCAGTTGGGGTAACACTGAAGCTTTCTTT. The whole variable domain, filled in from reference TRBV25-1 and TRBJ1-1, reads EADIYQTPRYLVIGTGKKITLECSQTMGHDKMYWYQQDPGMELHLIHYSYGVNSTEKGDLSSESTVSRIRTEHFPLTLESARPSHTSQYLCASSWGNTEAFFGQGTRLTVV.

This clone was picked up one time. The rearrangement joins TRBV13 to TRBJ1-2, with TRBD1 identical over 7 bases. The CDR3 loop spans 15 amino acids. Germline CDR1 PRHDT, CDR2 FYEKMQ (reference sequence). V lost 0 bases to trimming and J lost 5 bases; unmatched junction nucleotides: 6. CDR3 in DNA: TGTGCCAGCAGCTTAGGCCAAGGGACAGATTATGGCTACACCTTC. Amino acids: CASSLGQGTDYGYTF.

The V call is TRBV5-1, the J call TRBJ2-5, with 9 nucleotides matching TRBD2. This CDR3 has 18 residues. Germline values: CDR1 SGHRS, CDR2 YFSETQ. Germline trimming cut 0 bases from V and 4 bases from J; bases unmatched to any gene: 13. The CDR3 region is CASSLAPLAAGGGETQYF. The CDR3 nucleotides read TGCGCCAGCAGCTTGGCCCCGCTGGCAGCGGGAGGAGGAGAGACCCAGTACTTC. Full variable domain (outside the CDR3, taken from reference TRBV5-1 and TRBJ2-5): KAGVTQTPRYLIKTRGQQVTLSCSPISGHRSVSWYQQTPGQGLQFLFEYFSETQRNKGNFPGRFSGRQFSNSRSEMNVSTLELGDSALYLCASSLAPLAAGGGETQYFGPGTRLLVL.

The CDR3 is CATGGGVVEAFF. The DNA of the CDR3 is TGTGCCACCGGGGGGGGTGTTGTAGAAGCTTTCTTT. The chain employs TRBV28 and TRBJ1-1; possibly TRBD1 for D (5 bases). Germline V CDR1 and CDR2: MDHEN, SYDVKM. This CDR3 comprises 12 residues. V dropped 10 bases and J dropped 8 bases, with 17 bases sitting between them.

The chain carries TRBV5-1 and TRBJ2-7; 7 bases fit TRBD2. V was clipped by 0 bases and J by 3 bases; unmatched bases: 6. The CDR3 consists of 15 residues. The germline V gene has CDR1 SGHRS and CDR2 YFSETQ. CDR3 DNA sequence: TGCGCCAGCAGCTTGGGGCTAGCGGTAAACTACGAGCAGTACTTC. It yields the protein CASSLGLAVNYEQYF.

This CDR3 is CAISLGPHLGYGYTF. The CDR3 DNA reads as TGTGCCATCAGCTTGGGGCCTCATTTGGGCTATGGCTACACCTTC. The genes are TRBV10-3 and TRBJ1-2; D perhaps matches TRBD1 (5 bases). Trimming left V 6 bases short and J 4 bases short, with 18 bases between. The CDR3 spans 15 residues. Germline CDR1 and CDR2: ENHRY and SYGVKD.

This clone was observed once. This chain links TRBV5-4 with TRBJ2-1; the D is unclear. The CDR3 has 14 residues. The V end lost 0 bases, the J end lost 7 bases, and 11 bases lay between the germline ends. The germline gives CDR1 SGHNT, CDR2 YYREEE (reference sequence). The CDR3 bases are TGTGCCAGCAGCTTGGACCGCAAAGAGAATGAGCAGTTCTTC. Protein sequence: CASSLDRKENEQFF.

The rearrangement links TRBV11-2 to TRBJ1-2, with D possibly TRBD1 on 5 matching bases. Germline assignment: CDR1 SGHAT and CDR2 FQNNGV. The CDR3 spans 18 residues. The V and J ends lost 5 bases and 7 bases respectively, with 29 bases between them. The CDR3 region has the DNA TGTGCCAGCAGCACCCCAGGCGCCGCGACAGTAGGGATTAGTGGCTACACCTTC. Translated: CASSTPGAATVGISGYTF.

V is TRBV10-3 and J is TRBJ2-1; 15 bases agree with TRBD2. Germline CDR1 ENHRY, CDR2 SYGVKD. The V and J ends lost 4 bases and 8 bases, in that order; junction bases with no gene match: 0. The CDR3 contains 14 residues. The CDR3 sequence is CAISGTSGRDEQFF. DNA of the CDR3: TGTGCCATCAGTGGGACTAGCGGGAGGGATGAGCAGTTCTTC.

This chain uses TRBV4-2 with TRBJ2-4, with TRBD1 as a possible D gene (5 bases). This CDR3 spans 16 amino acids. Between the trimmed V and J ends, which lost 4 bases and 0 bases, there was a span of 13 bases. Germline loops: CDR1 LGHNA, CDR2 YNFKEQ. This chain's CDR3 is CASSPQAGLAKNIQYF. In nucleotides, the CDR3 is TGTGCCAGCAGCCCACAGGCTGGATTAGCCAAAAACATTCAGTACTTC.

The chain has TRBV2 and TRBJ2-1; 7 nucleotides align to TRBD1. The CDR3 totals 14 residues. From germline, CDR1 is SNHLY and CDR2 FYNNEI. V dropped 8 bases and J dropped 4; count of bases not matched to a gene: 8. DNA of the CDR3: TGTGCCAGCTCGTCCCGGGACAGATACAATGAGCAGTTCTTC. Its protein is CASSSRDRYNEQFF.

The chain joins TRBV19 to TRBJ1-4, with a possible D match to TRBD1 (6 bases). Germline assignment: CDR1 LNHDA and CDR2 SQIVND (reference sequence). V was pared by 2 bases and J by 6 bases, with 16 bases between. This CDR3 has 16 amino acids. In DNA, the CDR3 is TGTGCCAGTAGTATAAACACGGGGGGCGCCGATGAAAAACTGTTTTTT. It encodes CASSINTGGADEKLFF.

This clone was counted a single time. The chain carries TRBV7-2 and TRBJ2-2; 9 nucleotides agree with TRBD1. The germline CDR1 and CDR2 sequences are SGHTA and FQGNSA. After removal of 6 bases from V and 6 bases from J, the junction contained 5 bases not matched to a gene. The CDR3 extends over 14 amino acids. The CDR3 region is CASRWGQGPGELFF. The CDR3 bases are TGTGCCAGCAGATGGGGACAGGGCCCCGGGGAGCTGTTTTTT. The full variable domain, its missing parts supplied by reference TRBV7-2 and TRBJ2-2, is GAGVSQSPSNKVTEKGKDVELRCDPISGHTALYWYRQSLGQGLEFLIYFQGNSAPDKSGLPSDRFSAERTGGSVSTLTIQRTQQEDSAVYLCASRWGQGPGELFFGEGSRLTVL.

This clone has just a few counts. This chain connects TRBV30 to TRBJ1-2, with a weak D call TRBD1 (6 bases). Trimming took off 5 bases at V and 8 bases at J, with 12 bases between the two ends. Germline V lookup: CDR1 GTSNPN, CDR2 SVGIG (reference sequence). The length of the CDR3 is 11 residues. The CDR3 loop reads CAWVSGAGYTF. CDR3 sequence (DNA): TGTGCCTGGGTCTCAGGGGCCGGCTACACCTTC.

J is TRBJ2-5 and V is TRBV18; no reliable D call. This CDR3 has 12 residues. The germline V gene has CDR1 KGHSH and CDR2 LQKENI. The germline V and J ends were trimmed by 4 bases and 1 base, with 4 bases remaining between them. The CDR3 DNA sequence: TGTGCCAGCTCACGGCCCCAAGAGACCCAGTACTTC. It yields the protein CASSRPQETQYF.

The chain combines TRBV28 with TRBJ2-1; 15 bases fit TRBD2. The length of the CDR3 is 17 residues. The ends lost 5 bases at V and 9 bases at J; junction bases unmatched: 11. Looked up from germline, CDR1 is MDHEN and CDR2 is SYDVKM. The CDR3 protein is CASSSRTSGRARGEQFF. DNA for the CDR3: TGTGCCAGCAGTAGTAGGACTAGCGGGAGGGCTAGGGGTGAGCAGTTCTTC.

This rearrangement joins TRBV7-2 to TRBJ2-1; no reliable D call. CDR3 length: 14 residues. V was shortened by 4 bases and J by 5 bases, with 12 bases between the two germline ends. Germline lookup yields CDR1 SGHTA and CDR2 FQGNSA. CDR3 nucleotide sequence: TGTGCCAGCAGCTATCAAGGTGGTAACAATGAGCAGTTCTTC. It yields the protein CASSYQGGNNEQFF.

This clone was seen just once. The chain recombines TRBV29-1 with TRBJ2-3; D ambiguous. With 6 bases removed from V and 6 bases from J, the gap between germline ends came to 13 bases. The CDR3 contains 12 residues. Germline CDR1 is SQVTM and CDR2 is ANQGSEA. This CDR3 is CSVMPPADTQYF. CDR3 sequence (DNA): TGCAGCGTGATGCCCCCCGCGGATACGCAGTATTTT.

The rearrangement joins TRBV5-1 to TRBJ2-3; 10 bases are a match to TRBD2. V gave up 2 bases and J gave up 4 bases; unmatched junction bases: 4. The CDR3 consists of 15 residues. Germline CDR1 reads SGHRS; CDR2 reads YFSETQ. The CDR3 sequence is CASSFTSGTADTQYF. Here the CDR3 DNA reads TGCGCCAGCAGCTTCACTAGCGGGACGGCAGATACGCAGTATTTT.

This clone has just one count. This sample includes further DNA sequences coding for the same CDR3. The chain couples TRBV28 to TRBJ2-7; D possibly corresponds to TRBD2 (5 bases). This CDR3 spans 10 amino acids. V dropped 5 bases and J dropped 7 bases, with 6 bases sitting between them. Germline CDR1 and CDR2: MDHEN and SYDVKM. This CDR3 reads CASSTREQYF. CDR3 DNA: TGTGCCAGCAGTACTAGGGAGCAGTACTTC.

V gene TRBV10-3 combines with J gene TRBJ2-2; 8 positions agree with TRBD1. Looked up from germline, CDR1 is ENHRY and CDR2 is SYGVKD. CDR3 size: 15 residues. V trimming: 3 bases; J trimming: 6 bases; junction bases outside the gene matches: 6. The CDR3 DNA sequence: TGTGCCATCAGTGACGACAGGGGTGTTTCCGGGGAGCTGTTTTTT. Protein: CAISDDRGVSGELFF.

The chain is built from TRBV6-5 and TRBJ2-4; D is uncertain. The germline V gene has CDR1 MNHEY and CDR2 SVGAGI. The V end lost 5 bases, the J end lost 2 bases, and 10 bases lay between the germline ends. The CDR3 has 14 residues. The CDR3 here is CASSTGLPKNIQYF. CDR3 sequence (DNA): TGTGCCAGCAGTACGGGTCTTCCCAAAAACATTCAGTACTTC.

This clone was observed a single time. V is TRBV7-2 and J is TRBJ2-1, with 7 bases identical to TRBD1. The CDR3 totals 14 residues. The V and J ends lost 3 bases and 9 bases, in that order; junction bases with no gene match: 8. Germline assignment: CDR1 SGHTA and CDR2 FQGNSA. The CDR3 region is CASSFLTGSTEQFF. The DNA of the CDR3 is TGTGCCAGCAGCTTTTTGACAGGGAGCACTGAGCAGTTCTTC.

This clone was observed a few times. This chain links TRBV7-3 with TRBJ1-2; D is perhaps TRBD1 (6 bases). The CDR3 consists of 14 residues. V was pared by 2 bases and J by 7 bases, with 14 bases between. Per germline, CDR1 SGHTA and CDR2 FQGTGA. CDR3 sequence: CASSLLAGEVGYTF. DNA of the CDR3: TGTGCCAGCAGCTTATTGGCAGGGGAGGTTGGCTACACCTTC.

This clone was detected only a few times. This sequence joins TRBV10-1 and TRBJ1-5; no clear D. This CDR3 has 13 residues. Germline CDR1 reads WNHNN; CDR2 reads SYGVQD (reference sequence). V gave up 4 bases and J gave up 5 bases, with 9 bases separating them. Here the CDR3 reads CASSGNLDQPQHF. CDR3 DNA sequence: TGCGCCAGCAGTGGAAATCTTGATCAGCCCCAGCATTTT.

The chain has TRBV20-1 and TRBJ1-2; D remains unclear. V was cut by 4 bases and J by 7 bases, with 7 bases left in between. CDR1 is DFQATT and CDR2 is SNEGSKA in the germline V gene (reference sequence). The CDR3 contains 10 residues. CDR3 DNA sequence: TGCAGTGCTATGAGGCTTGGCTACACCTTC. Its protein product is CSAMRLGYTF.

In the case of this clone: The identical CDR3 is also encoded by other nucleotide sequences in the sample. The V call is TRBV7-3, the J call TRBJ2-5; the match to TRBD2 covers 14 bases. Germline values: CDR1 SGHTA, CDR2 FQGTGA. The junction had 3 bases not matched to a gene; V was cut back by 2 bases and J by 4 bases. This CDR3 spans 16 amino acids. The CDR3 loop reads CASSLGTSGSGETQYF. CDR3 nucleotides: TGTGCCAGCAGCTTAGGGACTAGCGGGAGCGGAGAGACCCAGTACTTC. The whole variable domain, remainder taken from reference TRBV7-3 and TRBJ2-5, is GAGVSQTPSNKVTEKGKYVELRCDPISGHTALYWYRQSLGQGPEFLIYFQGTGAADDSGLPNDRFFAVRPEGSVSTLKIQRTERGDSAVYLCASSLGTSGSGETQYFGPGTRLLVL.

The rearrangement uses TRBV5-4 and TRBJ2-5; tentative D call: TRBD1 (6 bases). The V end lost 5 bases, the J end lost 5 bases, and 13 bases lay between the germline ends. The germline V gene has CDR1 SGHNT and CDR2 YYREEE (reference sequence). The CDR3 spans 13 residues. The CDR3 spells CASSHGTQETQYF. In nucleotides, the CDR3 is TGTGCCAGCAGTCACGGGACACAGGAGACCCAGTACTTC.

The rearrangement uses TRBV25-1 and TRBJ2-3, with D perhaps given as TRBD1 or TRBD2 (5 bases each). Germline V gene data show CDR1 as MGHDK and CDR2 as SYGVNS. The CDR3 has 15 residues. Between the trimmed V and J ends, which lost 4 bases and 4 bases, there was a span of 15 bases. The CDR3 reads CASSVGTTDSDTQYF. CDR3 nucleotides: TGTGCCAGCAGTGTTGGGACGACTGATTCAGATACGCAGTATTTT.